Listed below are T cell receptor beta chains from one sample, sequenced in a study of early T cells in non-severe SARS-CoV-2 infection. MiXCR was run by TCRdb on the 5' RACE reads, yielding one entry per CDR3 protein. The sample includes 25,000 to 35,000 distinct CDR3 sequences, 4.5% to 6% seen only once; the top ten take around 23%. Sequencing input: whole blood. Receptor source: an adult who was a healthcare worker with PCR-confirmed SARS-CoV-2 infection or an uninfected control (not recorded which). The CDR3 runs from the conserved cysteine through the conserved F or W. Some rows mark clone size as missing; the rest say once, few, many or name a class of expanded clone.

TRBJ1-6 - TRBV5-5 CASSPSRGDNSPLHF
TRBJ2-3 - TRBV19 CASSPQGARDTQYF
TRBJ2-3 many TRBV30 CAWSANRDTDTQYF
TRBJ2-1 - TRBV19 CASSITSGTREQFF
TRBJ2-3 - TRBV12-3/TRBV12-4 CASSSLAGSTDTQYF
TRBJ2-1 - TRBV29-1 CSVQGLPSSYNEQFF
TRBJ1-3 many TRBV19 CASSPGQTTSGNTIYF
TRBJ2-5 - TRBV7-2 CASSPTLGVRETQYF
TRBJ1-2 few TRBV12-3/TRBV12-4 CASSLGSANYGYTF
TRBJ2-4 many TRBV2 CASSQHRGEDIQYF
TRBJ1-4 many TRBV4-3 CASSQDRGTRNPLVEKLFF
TRBJ1-6 many TRBV2 CASSQEAEGPLHF
TRBJ2-7 few TRBV7-2 CASSLLHSYEQYF
TRBJ1-6 many TRBV15 CATSRVSDSPLHF
TRBJ1-1 many TRBV7-8 CASSFGGRGEAFF
TRBJ2-3 many TRBV10-2 CASRGSTDTQYF
TRBJ2-3 many TRBV7-8 CASSFRDRAGTDTQYF
TRBJ2-7 many TRBV14 CASSQGTGGSYEQYF
TRBJ2-7 - TRBV7-2 CASSLSRTGWNEQYF
TRBJ2-7 many TRBV20-1 CSAIDFTYEQYF
TRBJ1-1 - TRBV20-1 CSARDIPEAFF
TRBJ2-3 many TRBV11-2 CASSLGWRGPTDTQYF
TRBJ2-5 many TRBV7-2 CASSLIGGIETQYF
TRBJ1-6 many TRBV7-2 CASSLGRGPSPLHF
TRBJ2-6 few TRBV5-1 CASSATPTWPNVLTF
TRBJ2-1 many TRBV7-3 CASSLKRVSYNEQFF